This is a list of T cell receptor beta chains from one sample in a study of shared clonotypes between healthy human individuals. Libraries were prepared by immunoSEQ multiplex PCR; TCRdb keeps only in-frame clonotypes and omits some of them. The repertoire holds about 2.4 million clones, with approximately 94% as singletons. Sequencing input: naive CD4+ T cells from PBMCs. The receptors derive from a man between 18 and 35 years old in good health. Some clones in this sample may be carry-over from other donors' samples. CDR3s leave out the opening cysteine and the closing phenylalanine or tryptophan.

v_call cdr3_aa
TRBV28 ASSSTPAAPLH
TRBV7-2 ASSPKGETQY
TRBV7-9 ASSTRGGSREQY
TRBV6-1 ASSEARGTGYT
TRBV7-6 ASSATRGGFTDTQY
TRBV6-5 ASSWGLAGIYEQY
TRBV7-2 ASSGTSGSWDIQY
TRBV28 ASISVSSSGYNEQF
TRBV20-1 ICRDYSEAF
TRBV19 APKNYEQY
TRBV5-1 ASSLEDSYGYT
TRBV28 ASSGYSGNQPQH
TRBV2 ATSINTYNEQF
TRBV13 ASSFTREVRETQY
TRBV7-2 ASSGEGFEKLF
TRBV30 AWMTGMNTEAF
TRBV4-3 ASSRGNLEPEAF
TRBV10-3 AISVGIYTEAF
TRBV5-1 ASSLTSGVADTQY
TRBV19 ASSSTGRGVQPQH
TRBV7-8 ASSLVSGFGVRANQPQH
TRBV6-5 ASSPRGLDYGYT
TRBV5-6 ASSTDSPVHT
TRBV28 ASSLHGTDLLRRYGYT
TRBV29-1 SATDEKEGSYEQY
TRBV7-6 ATQVPPPPGYT
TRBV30 AWRWGSAGELF
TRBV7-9 ASSSSGNEQF